The 17 T cell receptor beta chains presented below share a single source sample, sequenced in a study of T-cell memory formation after mild COVID-19. TCRdb analysed the 5' RACE reads with MiXCR anew, one entry per CDR3 protein. There are a few hundred thousand distinct CDR3 sequences in the sample; approximately 29% occur only once, and roughly 14% lies in the top ten. The sequencing sample was made of PBMCs or a T cell subset sorted from them (not recorded which). Receptor source: an adult woman who had mild COVID-19 (a few samples of this study predate the infection). Cell type and time point are not known.

The chain carries TRBV29-1 and TRBJ1-4; D is perhaps TRBD1 (6 bases). Germline CDR1 SQVTM, CDR2 ANQGSEA. The CDR3 extends over 14 amino acids. V dropped 0 bases and J dropped 8 bases, with 13 bases sitting between them. The CDR3 here is CSVEDPRGREKLFF. The CDR3 DNA reads TGCAGCGTTGAAGATCCGCGGGGGCGGGAAAAACTGTTTTTT.

The chain recombines TRBV6-5 with TRBJ1-5; tentatively, D is TRBD1 (6 bases). The germline gives CDR1 MNHEY, CDR2 SVGAGI. The CDR3 extends over 17 amino acids. V was cut by 0 bases and J by 4 bases, with 16 bases left in between. The CDR3 region has the DNA TGTGCCAGCAGTTACTCGAGTCGCACAGGGATGAATCAGCCCCAGCATTTT. This encodes CASSYSSRTGMNQPQHF.

This clonotype showed up just a few times. This chain connects TRBV20-1 to TRBJ2-7; 7 bases fit TRBD2. CDR3 length: 13 amino acids. V was pared by 1 base and J by 4 bases, with 4 bases of the junction left unmatched. The germline CDR1 and CDR2 sequences are DFQATT and SNEGSKA (reference sequence). In nucleotides, the CDR3 is TGCAGTGCTAGAGCGGGAGGCCGGTACGAGCAGTACTTC. Translated, it gives CSARAGGRYEQYF.

This clonotype was seen more than once but under ten times. The chain couples TRBV20-1 to TRBJ2-7; 10 bases line up with TRBD1. The CDR3 is 15 amino acids. The germline CDR1 and CDR2 sequences are DFQATT and SNEGSKA (reference sequence). The V and J ends lost 0 bases and 3 bases, in that order; junction bases with no gene match: 5. As DNA, the CDR3 is TGCAGTGCTAGAGATCCGGGACAGGGGCTCTACGAGCAGTACTTC. Encoded protein: CSARDPGQGLYEQYF.

At least ten counts were recorded for this clonotype. The V and J genes are TRBV11-2 and TRBJ2-2; 9 bases line up with TRBD2. There are 15 residues in the CDR3. The germline CDR1 and CDR2 sequences are SGHAT and FQNNGV. With 3 bases clipped from V and 4 bases from J, the junction kept 3 bases outside the gene matches. CDR3 loop: CASSLGGGATGELFF. The CDR3 DNA reads TGTGCCAGCAGCTTGGGCGGGGGGGCCACCGGGGAGCTGTTTTTT.

This clonotype was picked up a small number of times. V is TRBV24-1 and J is TRBJ2-7; 7 bases map to TRBD1. From germline, CDR1 is KGHDR and CDR2 SFDVKD. The CDR3 is made up of 14 amino acids. The junction had 7 bases not matched to a gene; V was cut back by 4 bases and J by 5 bases. The chain's CDR3 is CATSETSTGDEQYF. In DNA form, the CDR3 reads TGTGCCACCAGTGAAACCTCTACAGGGGACGAGCAGTACTTC.

CDR3 loop: CAGGGNTGELFF. The CDR3 nucleotides read TGTGCCGGAGGAGGGAACACCGGGGAGCTGTTTTTT. The chain combines TRBV30 with TRBJ2-2; D is perhaps TRBD2 (5 bases). Trimming took 8 bases from V and 1 from J, leaving 8 bases between them. The germline V gene encodes CDR1 GTSNPN and CDR2 SVGIG (reference sequence). The CDR3 extends over 12 amino acids.

The CDR3 is CASSVGGYGYTF. The CDR3 bases are TGTGCCAGCAGCGTAGGGGGTTATGGCTACACCTTC. The chain combines TRBV9 with TRBJ1-2; D call uncertain. This CDR3 region has 12 residues. Per the germline V gene, CDR1 is SGDLS and CDR2 is YYNGEE. With 0 bases removed from V and 5 bases from J, the gap between germline ends came to 5 bases.

The chain links TRBV18 to TRBJ1-2; TRBD1 matches 8 bases. With V trimmed by 6 bases and J by 7 bases, 16 bases remained unmatched. The CDR3 is made up of 16 amino acids. The germline V gene has CDR1 KGHSH and CDR2 LQKENI. CDR3 loop: CASSPRGTGNPAGYTF. As DNA, the CDR3 is TGTGCCAGCTCTCCCCGCGGGACAGGAAATCCCGCTGGCTACACCTTC.

This clonotype showed up just a few times. This chain connects TRBV3-1 to TRBJ1-1, with D possibly TRBD1 on 5 matching bases. Trimming pared 0 bases from V and 6 bases from J, leaving 11 bases between. Per the germline V gene, CDR1 is LGHDT and CDR2 is YNNKEL (reference sequence). The CDR3 consists of 14 residues. The CDR3 region is CASSQEDGASEAFF. The CDR3, as DNA: TGTGCCAGCAGCCAAGAAGATGGGGCCTCTGAAGCTTTCTTT.

In this sample, this clonotype turned up a few times. The rearrangement joins TRBV7-9 to TRBJ1-1; D is unresolved. The CDR3 covers 13 residues. V was pared by 2 bases and J by 7 bases, with 11 bases between. Per germline, CDR1 SEHNR and CDR2 FQNEAQ (reference sequence). Here the CDR3 DNA reads TGTGCCAGCAGCTTAAGGACCAGTAATGAAGCTTTCTTT. Its protein is CASSLRTSNEAFF.

The rearrangement joins TRBV27 to TRBJ2-7, with 10 nucleotides matching TRBD1. CDR3 length: 16 amino acids. V lost 3 bases and J lost 12; bases outside the gene matches: 17. In germline, CDR1 is MNHEY, CDR2 SMNVEV (reference sequence). The CDR3 nucleotides read TGTGCCAGCAGTTTCCGTCCCCCGGACAGGGGGGTCAAGCGGTACTTC. This encodes CASSFRPPDRGVKRYF.

The chain has TRBV7-8 and TRBJ2-1; no reliable D call. This CDR3 has 15 amino acids. The V end was cut by 4 bases, the J end by 1 base, with 11 bases between. Germline-derived CDR1 and CDR2 are SGHVS and FQNEAQ. CDR3 sequence reads: CASSSGASSYNEQFF. The CDR3 DNA is TGTGCCAGCAGCTCCGGTGCTAGTTCCTACAATGAGCAGTTCTTC.

The J gene is TRBJ1-4, the V gene TRBV5-1, with a weak D call TRBD1 (6 bases). In germline, CDR1 is SGHRS, CDR2 YFSETQ. This CDR3 has 15 residues. The V and J ends lost 3 bases and 6 bases respectively, with 15 bases between them. The CDR3 is CASSSTGLTDEKLFF. CDR3 nucleotide sequence: TGCGCCAGCAGCTCAACAGGGCTCACCGATGAAAAACTGTTTTTT.

The chain has TRBV6-6 and TRBJ1-1; no firm D call. V was cut by 0 bases and J by 3 bases, with 5 bases left in between. Looked up from germline, CDR1 is MNHNY and CDR2 is SVGAGI (reference sequence). The CDR3 totals 13 residues. The chain's CDR3 is CASSYSQHTEAFF. Here the CDR3 DNA reads TGTGCCAGCAGTTACTCCCAGCACACTGAAGCTTTCTTT.

This clonotype was seen only a few times. The rearrangement uses TRBV20-1 and TRBJ1-1; TRBD1 matches at 12 bases. CDR3 size: 15 residues. Germline CDR1 is DFQATT and CDR2 is SNEGSKA (reference sequence). V shed 6 bases and J 0 bases; nucleotides not matched to a gene: 5. CDR3 in DNA: TGCAGTGCGTGGGACAGGGGGCGAATGAACACTGAAGCTTTCTTT. Translation: CSAWDRGRMNTEAFF.

This clonotype was observed a few times. V usage is TRBV12-3 or TRBV12-4 and J usage is TRBJ2-3, with 7 bases aligning to TRBD2. After removal of 8 bases from V and 2 bases from J, the junction contained 10 bases not matched to a gene. The CDR3 is 15 amino acids. The CDR3 region has the DNA TGTGCCAGCCTCGGCTTGAGCGGGGACACAGATACGCAGTATTTT. Its translation: CASLGLSGDTDTQYF.